The clone carrying this T cell receptor (beta chain) was picked up a small number of times. This specimen comes from a study of human T cells and chemical hapten exposure. Time point specified: patch test 3, about 24 weeks after DPC sensitization. Treatment indicated: therapeutic diphenylcyclopropenone sensitization with weekly scalp DPC. There are 14 residues in the CDR3. Deletions cut 6 bases from V and 8 bases from J, with 20 bases between. Germline V gene data show CDR1 as DFQATT and CDR2 as SNEGSKA (reference sequence). TCRdb reprocessed the RACE reads via MiXCR and lists one record per CDR3 protein. The sample gives tens of thousands of distinct CDR3 sequences, 13% of which show up once; roughly 5.9% is in the top ten.

Sequencing was performed on whole blood, taken in connection with sensitization to the hapten diphenylcyclopropenone (DPC). The sequence was obtained from a woman in her 50s with alopecia areata. Some clones in this sample may be carry-over from other donors' samples. This chain links TRBV20-1 with TRBJ2-1, with D possibly being TRBD2 (5 bases). CDR3 in DNA: TGCAGTGCCAGCCACAATCGAGGGAGCTATGAGCAGTTCTTC. Translation: CSASHNRGSYEQFF.